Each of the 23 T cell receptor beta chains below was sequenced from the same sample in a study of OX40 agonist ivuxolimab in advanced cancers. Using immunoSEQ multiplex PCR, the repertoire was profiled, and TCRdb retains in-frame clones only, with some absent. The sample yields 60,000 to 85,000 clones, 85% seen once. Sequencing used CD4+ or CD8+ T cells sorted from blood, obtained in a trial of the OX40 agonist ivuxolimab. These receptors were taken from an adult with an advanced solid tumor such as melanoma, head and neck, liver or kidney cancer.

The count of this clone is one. CDR3 loop: CASSLVGGGQETQYF. The DNA of the CDR3 is TGTGCCAGCAGCTTAGTAGGCGGGGGGCAAGAGACCCAGTACTTC. The chain employs TRBV7-9 and TRBJ2-5, with 8 bases that match TRBD2. The CDR3 has 15 amino acids. Germline V lookup: CDR1 SEHNR, CDR2 FQNEAQ (reference sequence). The junction had 3 bases not matched to a gene; V was cut back by 1 base and J by 2 bases.

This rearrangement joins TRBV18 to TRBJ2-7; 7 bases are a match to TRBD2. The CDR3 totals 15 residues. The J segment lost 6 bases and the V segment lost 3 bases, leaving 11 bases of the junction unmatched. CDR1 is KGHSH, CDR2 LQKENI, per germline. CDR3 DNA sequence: TGTGCCAGCTCACCCGGGACTATGAAATTACGCGAGCAGTACTTC. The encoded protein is CASSPGTMKLREQYF.

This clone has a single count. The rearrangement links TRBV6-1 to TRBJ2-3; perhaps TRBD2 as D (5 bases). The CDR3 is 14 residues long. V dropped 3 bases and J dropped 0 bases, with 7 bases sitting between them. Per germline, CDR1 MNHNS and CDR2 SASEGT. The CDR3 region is CASSDGLSTDTQYF. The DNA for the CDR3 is TGTGCCAGCAGTGACGGACTGAGCACAGATACGCAGTATTTT.

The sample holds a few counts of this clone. The CDR3 DNA reads TGCGCCAGCAGTGAACAGGGGAGTCCTGAAGCTTTCTTT. Translated, it gives CASSEQGSPEAFF. The V and J genes are TRBV10-1 and TRBJ1-1; the match to TRBD1 covers 7 bases. The CDR3 has 13 residues. Germline-derived CDR1 and CDR2 are WNHNN and SYGVQD (reference sequence). Trimming at V came to 3 bases and at J to 6 bases, leaving 4 bases not matched to a gene.

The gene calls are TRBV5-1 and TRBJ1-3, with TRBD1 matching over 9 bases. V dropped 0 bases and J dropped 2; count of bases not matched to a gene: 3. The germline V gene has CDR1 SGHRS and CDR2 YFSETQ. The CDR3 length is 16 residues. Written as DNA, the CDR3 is TGCGCCAGCAGCTTGGTGGGGACAGGGACTGGAAACACCATATATTTT. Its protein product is CASSLVGTGTGNTIYF.

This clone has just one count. DNA for the CDR3: TGTGCCAGCAGCCCCGGACCGGGCTCCTACGAGCAGTACTTC. Translated, it gives CASSPGPGSYEQYF. The V gene is TRBV7-7, the J gene TRBJ2-7; D ambiguous. From germline, CDR1 is SSHAT and CDR2 FNYEAQ (reference sequence). The germline V and J ends were trimmed by 5 bases and 0 bases, with 11 bases remaining between them. The CDR3 runs 14 residues.

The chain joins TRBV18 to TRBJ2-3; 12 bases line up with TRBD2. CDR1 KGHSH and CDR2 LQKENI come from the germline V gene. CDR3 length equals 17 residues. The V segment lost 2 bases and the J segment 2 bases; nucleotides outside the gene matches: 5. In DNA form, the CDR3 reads TGTGCCAGCTCACCATCGGCTAGCGGGGGGGCCACAGATACGCAGTATTTT. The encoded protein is CASSPSASGGATDTQYF.

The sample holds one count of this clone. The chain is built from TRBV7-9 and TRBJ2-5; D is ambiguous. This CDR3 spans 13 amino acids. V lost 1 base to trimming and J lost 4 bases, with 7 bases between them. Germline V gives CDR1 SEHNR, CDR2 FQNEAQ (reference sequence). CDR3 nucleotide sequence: TGTGCCAGCAGCTTAGATCCAATAGAGACCCAGTACTTC. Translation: CASSLDPIETQYF.

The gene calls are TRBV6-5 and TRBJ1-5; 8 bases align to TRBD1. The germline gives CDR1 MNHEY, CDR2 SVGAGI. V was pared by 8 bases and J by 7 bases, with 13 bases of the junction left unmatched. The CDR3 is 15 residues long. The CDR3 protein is CASRQNSGGGQPQHF. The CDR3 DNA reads TGTGCCAGCCGCCAAAACTCAGGGGGCGGACAGCCCCAGCATTTT.

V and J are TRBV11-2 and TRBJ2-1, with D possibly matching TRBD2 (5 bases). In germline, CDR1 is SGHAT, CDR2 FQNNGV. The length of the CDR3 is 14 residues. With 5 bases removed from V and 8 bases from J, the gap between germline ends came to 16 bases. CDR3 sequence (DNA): TGTGCCAGCAGCGGAACCCGCGGGTTCTATGAGCAGTTCTTC. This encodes CASSGTRGFYEQFF.

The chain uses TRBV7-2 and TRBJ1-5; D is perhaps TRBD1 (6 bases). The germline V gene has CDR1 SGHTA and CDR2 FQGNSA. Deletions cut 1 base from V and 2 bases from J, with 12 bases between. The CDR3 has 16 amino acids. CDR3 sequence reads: CASSLVWGAGNQPQHF. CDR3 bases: TGTGCCAGCAGCTTAGTATGGGGGGCGGGCAATCAGCCCCAGCATTTT. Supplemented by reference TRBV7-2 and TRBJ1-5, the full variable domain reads GAGVSQSPSNKVTEKGKDVELRCDPISGHTALYWYRQSLGQGLEFLIYFQGNSAPDKSGLPSDRFSAERTGGSVSTLTIQRTQQEDSAVYLCASSLVWGAGNQPQHFGDGTRLSIL.

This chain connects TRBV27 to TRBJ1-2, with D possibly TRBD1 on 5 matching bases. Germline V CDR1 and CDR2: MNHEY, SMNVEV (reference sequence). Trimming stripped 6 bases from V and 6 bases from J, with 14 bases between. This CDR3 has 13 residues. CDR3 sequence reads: CASSYHSRDGYTF. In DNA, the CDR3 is TGTGCCAGCAGCTATCACTCCAGGGATGGCTACACCTTC.

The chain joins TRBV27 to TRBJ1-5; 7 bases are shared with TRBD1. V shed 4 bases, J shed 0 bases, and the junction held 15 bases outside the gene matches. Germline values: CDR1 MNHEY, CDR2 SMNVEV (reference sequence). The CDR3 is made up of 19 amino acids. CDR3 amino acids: CASSSYGDRREYSNQPQHF. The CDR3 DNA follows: TGTGCCAGCAGTTCGTATGGGGACAGAAGAGAGTATAGCAATCAGCCCCAGCATTTT.

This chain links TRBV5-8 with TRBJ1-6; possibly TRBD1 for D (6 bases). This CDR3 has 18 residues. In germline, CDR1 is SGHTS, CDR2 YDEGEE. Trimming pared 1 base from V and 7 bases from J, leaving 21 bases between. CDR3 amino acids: CASSLLYGGLQGNSPLHF. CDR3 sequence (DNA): TGTGCCAGCAGCTTGCTGTATGGGGGGCTGCAGGGGAATTCACCCCTCCACTTT. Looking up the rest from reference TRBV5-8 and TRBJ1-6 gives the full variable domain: EAGVTQSPTHLIKTRGQQATLRCSPISGHTSVYWYQQALGLGLQFLLWYDEGEERNRGNFPPRFSGRQFPNYSSELNVNALELEDSALYLCASSLLYGGLQGNSPLHFGNGTRLTVT.

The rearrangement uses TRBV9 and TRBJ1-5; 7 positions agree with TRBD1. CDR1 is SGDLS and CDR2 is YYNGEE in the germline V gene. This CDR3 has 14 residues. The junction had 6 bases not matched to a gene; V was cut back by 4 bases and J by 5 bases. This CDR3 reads CASSPGQVDQPQHF. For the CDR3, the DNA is TGTGCCAGCAGCCCAGGACAGGTAGATCAGCCCCAGCATTTT.

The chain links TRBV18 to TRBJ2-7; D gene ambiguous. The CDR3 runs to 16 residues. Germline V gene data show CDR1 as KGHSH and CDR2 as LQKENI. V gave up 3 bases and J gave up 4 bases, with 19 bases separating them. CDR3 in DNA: TGTGCCAGCTCACCCATAGGGCCCGGGTCAGCTTACGAGCAGTACTTC. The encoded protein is CASSPIGPGSAYEQYF.

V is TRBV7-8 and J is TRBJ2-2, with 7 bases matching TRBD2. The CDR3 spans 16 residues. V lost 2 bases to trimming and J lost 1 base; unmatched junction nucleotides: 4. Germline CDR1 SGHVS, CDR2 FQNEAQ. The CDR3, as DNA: TGTGCCAGCAGCTTATCGTCGGGGGGGAACACCGGGGAGCTGTTTTTT. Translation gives CASSLSSGGNTGELFF.

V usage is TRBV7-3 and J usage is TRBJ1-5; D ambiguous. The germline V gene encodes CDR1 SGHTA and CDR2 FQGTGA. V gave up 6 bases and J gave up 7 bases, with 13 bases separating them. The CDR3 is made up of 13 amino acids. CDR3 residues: CASSSGMGQPQHF. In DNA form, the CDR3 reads TGTGCCAGCAGTTCAGGCATGGGCCAGCCCCAGCATTTT.

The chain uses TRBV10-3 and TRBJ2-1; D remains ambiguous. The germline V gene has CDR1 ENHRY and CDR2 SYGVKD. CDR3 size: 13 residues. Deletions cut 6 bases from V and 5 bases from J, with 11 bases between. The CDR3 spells CAISSMEHNEQFF. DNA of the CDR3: TGTGCCATCAGCTCCATGGAGCACAATGAGCAGTTCTTC.

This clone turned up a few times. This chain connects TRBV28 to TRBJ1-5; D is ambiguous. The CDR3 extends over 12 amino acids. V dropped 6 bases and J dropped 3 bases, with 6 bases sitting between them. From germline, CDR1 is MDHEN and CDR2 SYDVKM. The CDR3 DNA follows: TGTGCCAGCAGGGAGGTCAATCAGCCCCAGCATTTT. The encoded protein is CASREVNQPQHF.

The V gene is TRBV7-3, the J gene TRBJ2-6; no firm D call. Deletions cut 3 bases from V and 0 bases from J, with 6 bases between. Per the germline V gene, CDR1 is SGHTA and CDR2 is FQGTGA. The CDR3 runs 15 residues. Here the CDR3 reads CASSLLSSGANVLTF. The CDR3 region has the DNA TGTGCCAGCAGCTTGCTCAGCTCTGGGGCCAACGTCCTGACTTTC.

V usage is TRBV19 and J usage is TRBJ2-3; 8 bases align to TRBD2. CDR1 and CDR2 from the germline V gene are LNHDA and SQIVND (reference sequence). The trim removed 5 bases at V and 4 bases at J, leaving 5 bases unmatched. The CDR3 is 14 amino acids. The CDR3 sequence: CASSPSSGSDTQYF. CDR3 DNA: TGTGCCAGTAGTCCCTCTAGCGGGTCAGATACGCAGTATTTT. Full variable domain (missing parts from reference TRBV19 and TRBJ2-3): DGGITQSPKYLFRKEGQNVTLSCEQNLNHDAMYWYRQDPGQGLRLIYYSQIVNDFQKGDIAEGYSVSREKKESFPLTVTSAQKNPTAFYLCASSPSSGSDTQYFGPGTRLTVL.

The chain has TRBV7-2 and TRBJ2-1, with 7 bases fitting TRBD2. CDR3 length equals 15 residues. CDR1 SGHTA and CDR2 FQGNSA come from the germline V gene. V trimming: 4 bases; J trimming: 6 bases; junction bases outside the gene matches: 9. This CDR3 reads CASSSPASGSNEQFF. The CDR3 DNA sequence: TGTGCCAGCAGCTCGCCGGCTAGCGGTTCCAATGAGCAGTTCTTC.